The 23 T cell receptor beta chains in this list originate from one sample, sequenced in a study of T-cell reconstitution after alpha-beta-depleted transplantation in children. Unique molecular identifiers were incorporated when the TCRbeta library was constructed. A single record per CDR3 protein comes from TCRdb applying MiXCR to the PCR reads. The sample carries about 580,000 distinct CDR3 sequences, 20% to 25% recorded once. The sequences come from PBMCs, mostly from graft donor cells, collected 360 days after TCRalphabeta/CD19-depleted stem cell transplant. These receptors originate from a boy under two years old who had a stem cell transplant for acute myeloid leukemia, so the T cells may come from the graft donor.

This clonotype was observed a handful of times. This chain uses TRBV7-3 with TRBJ2-3; the match to TRBD2 covers 11 bases. CDR3 size: 14 residues. Trimming took 5 bases from V and 6 from J; bases not matched to a gene: 4. CDR1 and CDR2 (germline): SGHTA, FQGTGA. Written as DNA, the CDR3 is TGTGCCAGCAGCGCCTCTAGCGGGGGGGATACGCAGTATTTT. Amino acid sequence: CASSASSGGDTQYF.

The chain employs TRBV11-1 and TRBJ2-5; a weak D match, TRBD1 (6 bases). CDR1 is SGHAT, CDR2 FQDESV, per germline (reference sequence). The CDR3 is made up of 14 amino acids. The V and J ends lost 2 bases and 4 bases respectively, with 11 bases between them. CDR3: CASSLLGAGETQYF. The DNA for the CDR3 is TGTGCCAGCAGCTTACTGGGGGCCGGAGAGACCCAGTACTTC.

The V gene is TRBV12-3 or TRBV12-4, the J gene TRBJ2-1; 10 bases are shared with TRBD1. The CDR3 is 16 residues long. Trimming took 4 bases from V and 5 from J; bases not matched to a gene: 8. The CDR3 DNA follows: TGTGCCAGCAGTTACGTCGGGGGACAGGGGAACAATGAGCAGTTCTTC. This translates into CASSYVGGQGNNEQFF.

The gene calls are TRBV10-3 and TRBJ1-1; TRBD1 matches 7 bases. After removal of 6 bases from V and 0 bases from J, the junction contained 4 bases not matched to a gene. Germline CDR1 reads ENHRY; CDR2 reads SYGVKD. CDR3 length: 14 residues. CDR3 region: CAIRDRPMNTEAFF. The CDR3 DNA is TGTGCCATCAGGGACAGGCCGATGAACACTGAAGCTTTCTTT.

This clonotype was seen repeatedly, ten times or more. The rearrangement uses TRBV20-1 and TRBJ1-3; 7 bases agree with TRBD1. The ends lost 7 bases at V and 0 bases at J; junction bases unmatched: 9. The CDR3 contains 15 residues. Germline V gene lookup returns CDR1 DFQATT and CDR2 SNEGSKA (reference sequence). The CDR3 sequence is CSVILGTASGNTIYF. The CDR3 DNA sequence: TGCAGTGTTATCCTCGGGACAGCCTCTGGAAACACCATATATTTT.

The CDR3 DNA follows: TGCGCCAGCAGTCCGCTGTGGACAGGGGATCCGACAGATACGCAGTATTTT. Protein product: CASSPLWTGDPTDTQYF. The V and J genes are TRBV5-1 and TRBJ2-3; 9 positions agree with TRBD1. After removal of 5 bases from V and 3 bases from J, the junction contained 13 bases not matched to a gene. CDR3 length: 17 amino acids. Germline assignment: CDR1 SGHRS and CDR2 YFSETQ.

This clonotype was seen a handful of times. J is TRBJ2-3 and V is TRBV7-2; TRBD2 matches at 10 bases. The CDR3 is made up of 16 amino acids. Germline V gives CDR1 SGHTA, CDR2 FQGNSA. Trimming cost V 1 base and J 2 bases; bases outside gene matches: 3. The CDR3 loop reads CASSLGAGGPTDTQYF. As DNA, the CDR3 is TGTGCCAGCAGCTTAGGAGCGGGGGGGCCCACAGATACGCAGTATTTT. The full variable domain, completed using reference TRBV7-2 and TRBJ2-3, is GAGVSQSPSNKVTEKGKDVELRCDPISGHTALYWYRQSLGQGLEFLIYFQGNSAPDKSGLPSDRFSAERTGGSVSTLTIQRTQQEDSAVYLCASSLGAGGPTDTQYFGPGTRLTVL.

The chain recombines TRBV12-3 or TRBV12-4 with TRBJ1-4; 7 bases are a match to TRBD1. This CDR3 comprises 14 residues. The V segment lost 5 bases and the J segment 3 bases; nucleotides outside the gene matches: 3. Here the CDR3 reads CASSQQGPNEKLFF. Written as DNA, the CDR3 is TGTGCCAGCAGTCAACAGGGGCCTAATGAAAAACTGTTTTTT.

V is TRBV11-1 and J is TRBJ2-2; D is ambiguous. This CDR3 is built from 14 residues. Germline values: CDR1 SGHAT, CDR2 FQDESV (reference sequence). V lost 2 bases and J lost 4, with 8 bases in between. This chain's CDR3 is CASSLISSTGELFF. The CDR3 bases are TGTGCCAGCAGCTTAATCTCTAGCACCGGGGAGCTGTTTTTT.

A few counts support this clonotype. As DNA, the CDR3 is TGTGCCAGCAGCCCAGGGGTTCGGGGTGCAGATACGCAGTATTTT. It specifies CASSPGVRGADTQYF. The V call is TRBV7-2, the J call TRBJ2-3; perhaps TRBD1 as D (6 bases). Germline loops: CDR1 SGHTA, CDR2 FQGNSA. The ends were cut back, 5 bases at V and 4 bases at J, with 16 bases in the middle. This CDR3 has 15 residues.

This clonotype was picked up many times. The CDR3 nucleotides read TGCAGTGCTAGAGCAACGGCGTGGGGTATTACCACACAAGAGACCCAGTACTTC. It is translated as CSARATAWGITTQETQYF. The chain joins TRBV20-1 to TRBJ2-5, with D unresolved. Germline-derived CDR1 and CDR2 are DFQATT and SNEGSKA (reference sequence). This CDR3 is 18 amino acids long. V shed 1 base and J shed 2 bases, with 23 bases lying between them.

This clonotype was detected many times. The rearrangement links TRBV20-1 to TRBJ2-1, with TRBD2 identical over 12 bases. Germline values: CDR1 DFQATT, CDR2 SNEGSKA (reference sequence). V lost 2 bases to trimming and J lost 9 bases; unmatched junction nucleotides: 8. There are 15 residues in the CDR3. The CDR3 region is CSARSSSGGAGEQFF. CDR3 nucleotides: TGCAGTGCTAGATCCTCTAGCGGGGGGGCCGGTGAGCAGTTCTTC.

The chain links TRBV4-3 to TRBJ2-7; D call uncertain. V lost 0 bases, J lost 2 bases, and 5 bases lay in between. This CDR3 contains 13 residues. The germline V gene has CDR1 LGHNA and CDR2 YSLEER. The CDR3, as DNA: TGCGCCAGCAGCCAAGAAGTGCCCTACGAGCAGTACTTC. Its protein is CASSQEVPYEQYF.

This clonotype was detected ten times or more. This chain joins TRBV29-1 and TRBJ2-5; 8 bases match TRBD2. The trim removed 0 bases at V and 3 bases at J, leaving 15 bases unmatched. CDR1 is SQVTM and CDR2 is ANQGSEA in the germline V gene. CDR3 length: 18 residues. In DNA form, the CDR3 reads TGCAGCGTTGAAGACGTCACGTATTCAGGACTAGCAGAAGAGACCCAGTACTTC. The encoded protein is CSVEDVTYSGLAEETQYF.

This clonotype has ten or more counts. V and J are TRBV12-3 or TRBV12-4 and TRBJ2-4, with 7 nucleotides matching TRBD1. V shed 7 bases, J shed 8 bases, and the junction held 5 bases outside the gene matches. The CDR3 has 12 amino acids. The CDR3 bases are TGTGCCAGCACCGACAGGGTTGACATTCAGTACTTC. It translates to CASTDRVDIQYF.

This sequence joins TRBV7-9 and TRBJ2-2; D is unclear. The CDR3 covers 14 residues. In germline, CDR1 is SEHNR, CDR2 FQNEAQ (reference sequence). V lost 2 bases and J 4 bases, leaving 8 bases between the germline ends. The CDR3 loop is CASSLMGRTGELFF. In DNA, the CDR3 is TGTGCCAGCAGCTTAATGGGCCGCACCGGGGAGCTGTTTTTT.

V usage is TRBV12-3 or TRBV12-4 and J usage is TRBJ1-4, with 12 positions matching TRBD1. V shed 4 bases, J shed 7 bases, and the junction held 7 bases outside the gene matches. The CDR3 spans 16 residues. CDR3 in DNA: TGTGCCAGCAGTTCCGGGACAGGGGGCGTCACTGAAAAACTGTTTTTT. This encodes CASSSGTGGVTEKLFF.

The chain links TRBV2 to TRBJ2-5; no definite D call. The CDR3 runs to 14 residues. Germline CDR1 is SNHLY and CDR2 is FYNNEI. V lost 1 base, J lost 2 bases, and 8 bases lay in between. The CDR3 nucleotides read TGTGCCAGCAGTGAAGGAAGACGTCAAGAGACCCAGTACTTC. Its protein is CASSEGRRQETQYF.

This clonotype came up a few times. The chain carries TRBV27 and TRBJ2-1; 8 nucleotides agree with TRBD2. Germline-derived CDR1 and CDR2 are MNHEY and SMNVEV (reference sequence). The CDR3 extends over 15 amino acids. Germline trimming cut 6 bases from V and 8 bases from J; bases unmatched to any gene: 12. CDR3 DNA: TGTGCCAGCAGGGCCCTAGCGGGCTTTAGGGATGAGCAGTTCTTC. It translates to CASRALAGFRDEQFF.

Here the CDR3 reads CSARAGLAGQETQYF. CDR3 bases: TGCAGTGCTAGAGCGGGGCTAGCGGGTCAAGAGACCCAGTACTTC. The chain recombines TRBV20-1 with TRBJ2-5, with 8 bases that match TRBD2. The CDR3 is 15 amino acids. V gave up 1 base and J gave up 2 bases; unmatched junction bases: 6. CDR1 is DFQATT and CDR2 is SNEGSKA in the germline V gene (reference sequence).

There are a few counts of this clonotype. The genes are TRBV20-1 and TRBJ2-1; D ambiguous. Germline CDR1 DFQATT, CDR2 SNEGSKA (reference sequence). This CDR3 is built from 15 residues. Trimming stripped 1 base from V and 1 base from J, with 11 bases between. For the CDR3, the DNA is TGCAGTGCTAGAGGCCCGCTCGTATCCTACAATGAGCAGTTCTTC. It encodes CSARGPLVSYNEQFF.

The chain carries TRBV6-5 and TRBJ2-7; D possibly corresponds to TRBD1 (6 bases). Trimming cost V 0 bases and J 5 bases, with 11 bases left between them. The CDR3 extends over 14 amino acids. Germline V gene data show CDR1 as MNHEY and CDR2 as SVGAGI. Written as DNA, the CDR3 is TGTGCCAGCAGTTACTCCGGGACATCAGACGAGCAGTACTTC. This sequence encodes CASSYSGTSDEQYF.

This rearrangement joins TRBV12-3 or TRBV12-4 to TRBJ1-1, with D perhaps matching TRBD1 (6 bases). The CDR3 extends over 16 amino acids. V was cut by 2 bases and J by 4 bases, with 17 bases left in between. DNA of the CDR3: TGTGCCAGCAGTTTAAGGTACAGGGTAGAGCCCACTGAAGCTTTCTTT. Its protein product is CASSLRYRVEPTEAFF.